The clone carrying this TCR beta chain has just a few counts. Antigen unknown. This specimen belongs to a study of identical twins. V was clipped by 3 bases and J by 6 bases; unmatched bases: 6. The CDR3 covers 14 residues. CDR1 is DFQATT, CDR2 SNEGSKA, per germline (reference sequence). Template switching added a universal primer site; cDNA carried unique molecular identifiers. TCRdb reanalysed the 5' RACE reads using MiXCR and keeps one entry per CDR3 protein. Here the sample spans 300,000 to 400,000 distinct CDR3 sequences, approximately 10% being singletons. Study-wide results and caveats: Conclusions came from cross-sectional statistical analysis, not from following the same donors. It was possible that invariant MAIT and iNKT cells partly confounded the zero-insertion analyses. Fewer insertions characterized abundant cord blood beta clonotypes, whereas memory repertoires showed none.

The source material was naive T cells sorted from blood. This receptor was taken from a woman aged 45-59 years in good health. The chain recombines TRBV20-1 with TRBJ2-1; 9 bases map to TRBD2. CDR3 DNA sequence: TGCAGTGCTAGTATGAGCGGGGGGCCCAATGAGCAGTTCTTC. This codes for CSASMSGGPNEQFF.